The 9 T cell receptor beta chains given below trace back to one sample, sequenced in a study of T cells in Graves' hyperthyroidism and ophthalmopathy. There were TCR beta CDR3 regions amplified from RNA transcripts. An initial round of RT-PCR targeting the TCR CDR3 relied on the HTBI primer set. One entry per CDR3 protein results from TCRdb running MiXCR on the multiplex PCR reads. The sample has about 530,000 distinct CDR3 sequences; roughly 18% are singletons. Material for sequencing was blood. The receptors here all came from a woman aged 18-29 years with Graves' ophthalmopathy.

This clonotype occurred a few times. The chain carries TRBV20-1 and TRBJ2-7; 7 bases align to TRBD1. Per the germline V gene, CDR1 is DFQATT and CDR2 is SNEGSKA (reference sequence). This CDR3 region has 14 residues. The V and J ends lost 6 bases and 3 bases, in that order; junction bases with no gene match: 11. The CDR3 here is CSAKDRPQSYEQYF. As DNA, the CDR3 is TGCAGTGCAAAGGACAGGCCCCAAAGCTACGAGCAGTACTTC.

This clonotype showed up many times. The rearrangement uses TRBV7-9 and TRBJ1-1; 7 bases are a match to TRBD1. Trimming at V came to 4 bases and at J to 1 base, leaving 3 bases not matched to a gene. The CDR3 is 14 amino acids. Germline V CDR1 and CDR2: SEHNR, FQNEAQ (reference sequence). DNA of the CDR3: TGTGCCAGCAGCTCGGGACAGCCGAACACTGAAGCTTTCTTT. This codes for CASSSGQPNTEAFF.

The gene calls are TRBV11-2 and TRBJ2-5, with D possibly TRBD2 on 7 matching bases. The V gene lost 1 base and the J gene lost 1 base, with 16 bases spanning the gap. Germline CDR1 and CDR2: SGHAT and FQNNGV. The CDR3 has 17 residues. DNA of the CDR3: TGTGCCAGCAGCTTAGGTGGTGGGGCGGGGGCCCAAGAGACCCAGTACTTC. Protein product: CASSLGGGAGAQETQYF.

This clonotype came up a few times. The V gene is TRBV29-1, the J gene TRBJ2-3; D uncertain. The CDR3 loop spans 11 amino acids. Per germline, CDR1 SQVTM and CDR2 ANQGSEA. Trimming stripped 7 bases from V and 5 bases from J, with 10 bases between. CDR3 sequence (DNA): TGCAGCGGTTATTTAGGAGATACGCAGTATTTT. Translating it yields CSGYLGDTQYF.

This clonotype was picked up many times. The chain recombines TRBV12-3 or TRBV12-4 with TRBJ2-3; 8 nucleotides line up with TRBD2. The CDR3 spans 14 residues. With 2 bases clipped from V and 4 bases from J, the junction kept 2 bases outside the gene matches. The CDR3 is CASSLTSGPDTQYF. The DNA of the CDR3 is TGTGCCAGCAGTTTAACTAGCGGTCCAGATACGCAGTATTTT.

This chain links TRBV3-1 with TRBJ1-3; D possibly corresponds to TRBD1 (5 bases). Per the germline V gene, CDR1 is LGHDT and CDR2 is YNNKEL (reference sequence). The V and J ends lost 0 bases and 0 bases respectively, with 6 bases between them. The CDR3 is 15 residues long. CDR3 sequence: CASSQEQDSGNTIYF. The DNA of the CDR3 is TGTGCCAGCAGCCAAGAACAGGACTCTGGAAACACCATATATTTT. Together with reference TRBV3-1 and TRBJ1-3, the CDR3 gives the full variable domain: DTAVSQTPKYLVTQMGNDKSIKCEQNLGHDTMYWYKQDSKKFLKIMFSYNNKELIINETVPNRFSPKSPDKAHLNLHINSLELGDSAVYFCASSQEQDSGNTIYFGEGSWLTVV.

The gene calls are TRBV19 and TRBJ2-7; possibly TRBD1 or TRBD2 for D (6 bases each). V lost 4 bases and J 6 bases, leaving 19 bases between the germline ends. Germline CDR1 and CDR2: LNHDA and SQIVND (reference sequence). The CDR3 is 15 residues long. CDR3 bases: TGTGCCAGTAGTAAAACGGGGGCCCCAGTTGGCGAGCAGTACTTC. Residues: CASSKTGAPVGEQYF.

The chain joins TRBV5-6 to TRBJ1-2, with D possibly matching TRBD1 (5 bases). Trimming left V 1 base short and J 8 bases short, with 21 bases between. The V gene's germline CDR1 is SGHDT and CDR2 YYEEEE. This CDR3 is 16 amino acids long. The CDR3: CASSLTLGGGKGGYTF. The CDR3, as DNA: TGTGCCAGCAGCTTGACCCTCGGGGGAGGGAAGGGCGGCTACACCTTC. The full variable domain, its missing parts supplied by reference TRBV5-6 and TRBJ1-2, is DAGVTQSPTHLIKTRGQQVTLRCSPKSGHDTVSWYQQALGQGPQFIFQYYEEEERQRGNFPDRFSGHQFPNYSSELNVNALLLGDSALYLCASSLTLGGGKGGYTFGSGTRLTVV.

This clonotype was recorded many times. CDR3 sequence (DNA): TGTGCCAGCAGCCTCGCCCCAGTCGGGAATGGCTACACCTTC. It specifies CASSLAPVGNGYTF. V is TRBV28 and J is TRBJ1-2; D is unclear. The CDR3 consists of 14 residues. CDR1 and CDR2 from the germline V gene are MDHEN and SYDVKM. The V gene lost 6 bases and the J gene lost 6 bases, with 17 bases spanning the gap.